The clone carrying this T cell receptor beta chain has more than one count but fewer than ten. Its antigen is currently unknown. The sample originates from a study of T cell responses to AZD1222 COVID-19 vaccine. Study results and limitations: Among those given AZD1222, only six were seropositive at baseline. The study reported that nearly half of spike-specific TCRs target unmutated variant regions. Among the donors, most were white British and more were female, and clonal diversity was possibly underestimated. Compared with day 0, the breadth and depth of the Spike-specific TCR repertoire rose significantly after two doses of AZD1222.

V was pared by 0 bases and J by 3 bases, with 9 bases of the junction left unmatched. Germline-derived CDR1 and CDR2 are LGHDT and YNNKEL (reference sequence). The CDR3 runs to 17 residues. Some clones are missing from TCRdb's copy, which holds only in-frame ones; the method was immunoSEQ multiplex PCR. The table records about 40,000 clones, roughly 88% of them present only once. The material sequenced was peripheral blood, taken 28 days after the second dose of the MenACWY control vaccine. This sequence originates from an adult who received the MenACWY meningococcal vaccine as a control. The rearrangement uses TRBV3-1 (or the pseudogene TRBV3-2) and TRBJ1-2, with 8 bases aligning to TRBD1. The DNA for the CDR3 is TGTGCCAGCAGCCAAGATCTGGGCAGGGGGCGCGACTATGGCTACACCTTC. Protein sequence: CASSQDLGRGRDYGYTF.